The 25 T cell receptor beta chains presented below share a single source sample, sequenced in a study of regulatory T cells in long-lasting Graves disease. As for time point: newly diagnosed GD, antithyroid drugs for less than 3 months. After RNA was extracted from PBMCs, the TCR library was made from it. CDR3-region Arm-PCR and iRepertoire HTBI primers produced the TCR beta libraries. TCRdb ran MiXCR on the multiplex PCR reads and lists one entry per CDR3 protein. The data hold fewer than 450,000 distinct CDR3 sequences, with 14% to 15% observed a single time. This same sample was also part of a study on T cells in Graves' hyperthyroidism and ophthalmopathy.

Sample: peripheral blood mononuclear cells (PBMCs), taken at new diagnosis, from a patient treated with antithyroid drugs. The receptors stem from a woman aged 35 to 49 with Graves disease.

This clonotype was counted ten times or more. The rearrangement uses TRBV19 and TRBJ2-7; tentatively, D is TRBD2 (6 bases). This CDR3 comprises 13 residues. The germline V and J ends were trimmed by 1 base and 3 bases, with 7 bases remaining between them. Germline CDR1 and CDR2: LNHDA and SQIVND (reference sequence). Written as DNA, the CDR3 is TGTGCCAGTAGTATAGGTAGCGGCTACGAGCAGTACTTC. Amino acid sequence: CASSIGSGYEQYF.

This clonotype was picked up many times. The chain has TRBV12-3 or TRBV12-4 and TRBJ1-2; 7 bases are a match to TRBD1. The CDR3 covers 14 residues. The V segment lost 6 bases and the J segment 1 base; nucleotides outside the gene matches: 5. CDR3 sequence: CASSPGTDNYGYTF. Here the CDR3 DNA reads TGTGCCAGCAGCCCCGGGACAGATAACTATGGCTACACCTTC.

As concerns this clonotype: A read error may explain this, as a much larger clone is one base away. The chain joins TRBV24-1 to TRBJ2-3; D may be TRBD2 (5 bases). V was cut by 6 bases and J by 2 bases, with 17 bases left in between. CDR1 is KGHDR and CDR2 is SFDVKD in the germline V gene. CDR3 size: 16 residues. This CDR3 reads CATSPRLTSPTDTQYF. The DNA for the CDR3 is TGTGCCACCAGTCCGAGACTAACAAGTCCCACAGATACGCAGTATTTT.

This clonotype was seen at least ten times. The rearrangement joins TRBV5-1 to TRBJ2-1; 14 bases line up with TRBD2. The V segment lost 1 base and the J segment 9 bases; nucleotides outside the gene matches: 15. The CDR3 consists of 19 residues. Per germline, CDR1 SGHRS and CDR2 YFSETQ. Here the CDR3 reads CASSLRSDSGTSGSPEQFF. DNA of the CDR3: TGCGCCAGCAGCTTGCGGTCGGATTCCGGGACTAGCGGGAGCCCTGAGCAGTTCTTC.

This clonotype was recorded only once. The CDR3 nucleotides read TGTGCCAGCAGCCAGCACACAGATACGCAGTATTTT. Translation gives CASSQHTDTQYF. The chain uses TRBV3-2 and TRBJ2-3. TRBV3-2 constitutes a pseudogene. The CDR3 spans 12 residues.

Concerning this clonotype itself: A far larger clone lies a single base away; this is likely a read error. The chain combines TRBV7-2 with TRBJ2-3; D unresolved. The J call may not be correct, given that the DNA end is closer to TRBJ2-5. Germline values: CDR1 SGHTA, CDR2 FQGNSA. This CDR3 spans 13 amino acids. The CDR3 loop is CASRGATWGTQYF. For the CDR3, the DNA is TGTGCCAGCCGAGGTGCGACTTGGGGGACCCAGTACTTC.

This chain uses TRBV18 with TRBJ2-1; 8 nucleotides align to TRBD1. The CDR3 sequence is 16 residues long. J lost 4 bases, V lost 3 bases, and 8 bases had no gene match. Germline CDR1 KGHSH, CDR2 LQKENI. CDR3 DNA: TGTGCCAGCTCACCCCCCGGGACAGGCCTATACAATGAGCAGTTCTTC. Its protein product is CASSPPGTGLYNEQFF.

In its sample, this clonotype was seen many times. The CDR3 coding sequence is TGTGCCAGCAGTTTCTCCGGGACCTTCTATGGCTACACCTTC. Protein: CASSFSGTFYGYTF. The chain joins TRBV28 to TRBJ1-2; D might be TRBD1 (5 bases). Germline CDR1 is MDHEN and CDR2 is SYDVKM. Between the trimmed V and J ends, which lost 3 bases and 4 bases, there was a span of 12 bases. CDR3 length equals 14 residues.

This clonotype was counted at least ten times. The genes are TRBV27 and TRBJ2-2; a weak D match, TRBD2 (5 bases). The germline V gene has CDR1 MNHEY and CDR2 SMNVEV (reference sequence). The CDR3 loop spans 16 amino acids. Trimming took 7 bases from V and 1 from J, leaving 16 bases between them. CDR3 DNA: TGTGCCAGCACTTCGGAGACTACTCAGAACACCGGGGAGCTGTTTTTT. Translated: CASTSETTQNTGELFF.

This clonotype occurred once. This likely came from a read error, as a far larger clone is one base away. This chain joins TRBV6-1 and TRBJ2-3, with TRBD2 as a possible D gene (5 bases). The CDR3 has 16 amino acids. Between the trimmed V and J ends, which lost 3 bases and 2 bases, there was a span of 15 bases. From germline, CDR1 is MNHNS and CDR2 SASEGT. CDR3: CASSDRRAGNTDTQYF. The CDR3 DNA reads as TGTGCCAGCAGTGACCGCCGGGCGGGCAACACAGATACGCAGTATTTT.

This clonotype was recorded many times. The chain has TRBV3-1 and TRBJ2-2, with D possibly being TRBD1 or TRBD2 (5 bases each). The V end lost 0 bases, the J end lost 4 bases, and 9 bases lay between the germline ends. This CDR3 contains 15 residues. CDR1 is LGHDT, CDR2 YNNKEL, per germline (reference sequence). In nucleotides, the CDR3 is TGTGCCAGCAGCCAAGAGGGGGATGGCACCGGGGAGCTGTTTTTT. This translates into CASSQEGDGTGELFF.

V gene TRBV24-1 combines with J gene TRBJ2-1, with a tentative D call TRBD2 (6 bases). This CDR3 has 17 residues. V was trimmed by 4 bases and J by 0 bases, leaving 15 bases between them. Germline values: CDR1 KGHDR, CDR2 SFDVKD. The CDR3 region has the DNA TGTGCCACCAGTGACGCAAGCGGGCGCGGCTCCTACAATGAGCAGTTCTTC. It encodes CATSDASGRGSYNEQFF.

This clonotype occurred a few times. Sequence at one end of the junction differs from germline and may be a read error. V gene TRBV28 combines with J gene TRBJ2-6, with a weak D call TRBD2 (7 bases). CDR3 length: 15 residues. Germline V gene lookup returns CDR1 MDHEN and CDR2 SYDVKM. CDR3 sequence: CASTLGGAGANVLTF. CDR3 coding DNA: TGTGCCAGCACCCTGGGGGGGGCTGGGGCCAACGTCCTGACCTTC.

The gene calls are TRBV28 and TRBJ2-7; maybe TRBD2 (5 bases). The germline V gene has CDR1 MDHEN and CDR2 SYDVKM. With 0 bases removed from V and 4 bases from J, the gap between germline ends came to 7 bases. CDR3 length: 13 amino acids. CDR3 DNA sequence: TGTGCCAGCAGTTTATGGGACTCGTACGAGCAGTACTTC. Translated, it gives CASSLWDSYEQYF.

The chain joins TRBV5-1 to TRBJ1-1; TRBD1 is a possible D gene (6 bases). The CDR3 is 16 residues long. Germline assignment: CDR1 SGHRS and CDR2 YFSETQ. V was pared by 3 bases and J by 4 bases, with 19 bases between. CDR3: CASSSPLGGGGTEAFF. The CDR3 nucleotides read TGCGCCAGCAGCTCCCCCCTTGGGGGGGGCGGCACTGAAGCTTTCTTT.

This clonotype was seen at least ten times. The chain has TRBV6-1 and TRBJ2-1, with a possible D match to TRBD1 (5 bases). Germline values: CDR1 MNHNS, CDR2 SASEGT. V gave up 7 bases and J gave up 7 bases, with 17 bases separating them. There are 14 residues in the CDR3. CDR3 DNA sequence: TGTGCCAGCACCCGCAGGGTAGGGTGGAATGAGCAGTTCTTC. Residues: CASTRRVGWNEQFF.

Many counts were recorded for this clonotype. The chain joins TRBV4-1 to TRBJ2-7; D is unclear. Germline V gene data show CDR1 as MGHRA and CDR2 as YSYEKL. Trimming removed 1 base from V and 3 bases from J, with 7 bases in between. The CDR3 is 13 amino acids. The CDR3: CASSQGQDYEQYF. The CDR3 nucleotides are TGCGCCAGCAGCCAAGGACAAGACTACGAGCAGTACTTC.

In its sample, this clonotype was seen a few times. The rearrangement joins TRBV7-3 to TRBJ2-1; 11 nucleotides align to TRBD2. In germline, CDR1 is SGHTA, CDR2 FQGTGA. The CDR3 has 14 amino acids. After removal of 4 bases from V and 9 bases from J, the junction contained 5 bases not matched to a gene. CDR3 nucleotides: TGTGCCAGCAGCTCAACGGGACTAGCGGTTGAGCAGTTCTTC. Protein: CASSSTGLAVEQFF.

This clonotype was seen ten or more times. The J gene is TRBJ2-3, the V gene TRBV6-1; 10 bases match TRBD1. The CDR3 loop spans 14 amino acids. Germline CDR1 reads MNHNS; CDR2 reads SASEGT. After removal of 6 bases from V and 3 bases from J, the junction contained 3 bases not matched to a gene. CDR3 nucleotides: TGTGCCAGCAGGCGGACAGGGGGAACAGATACGCAGTATTTT. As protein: CASRRTGGTDTQYF.

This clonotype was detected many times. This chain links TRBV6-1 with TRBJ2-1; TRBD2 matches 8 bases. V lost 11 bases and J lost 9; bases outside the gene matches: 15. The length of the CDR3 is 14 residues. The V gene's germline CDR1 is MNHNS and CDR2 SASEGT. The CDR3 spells CASQRERPVGEQFF. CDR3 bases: TGTGCCTCACAGCGGGAGAGGCCTGTGGGTGAGCAGTTCTTC.

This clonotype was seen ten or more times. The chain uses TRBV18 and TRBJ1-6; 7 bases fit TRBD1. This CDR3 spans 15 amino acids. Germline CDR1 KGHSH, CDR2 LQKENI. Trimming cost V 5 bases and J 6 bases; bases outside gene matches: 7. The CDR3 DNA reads TGTGCCAGCTCAATACCGGGACAGCCTAATTCACCCCTCCACTTT. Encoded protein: CASSIPGQPNSPLHF. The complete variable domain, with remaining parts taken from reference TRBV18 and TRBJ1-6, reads NAGVMQNPRHLVRRRGQEARLRCSPMKGHSHVYWYRQLPEEGLKFMVYLQKENIIDESGMPKERFSAEFPKEGPSILRIQQVVRGDSAAYFCASSIPGQPNSPLHFGNGTRLTVT.

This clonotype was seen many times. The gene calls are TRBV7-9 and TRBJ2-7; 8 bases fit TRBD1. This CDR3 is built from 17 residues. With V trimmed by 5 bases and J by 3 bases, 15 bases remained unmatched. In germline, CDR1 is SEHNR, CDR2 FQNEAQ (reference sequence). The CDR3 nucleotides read TGTGCCAGCAGCGGATCACAGGACAGGGCCCATTACTACGAGCAGTACTTC. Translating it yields CASSGSQDRAHYYEQYF.

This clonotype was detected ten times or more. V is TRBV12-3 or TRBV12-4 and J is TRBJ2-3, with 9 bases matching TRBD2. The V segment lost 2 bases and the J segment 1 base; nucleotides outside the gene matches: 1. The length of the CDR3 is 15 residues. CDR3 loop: CASSLRTSGTDTQYF. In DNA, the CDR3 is TGTGCCAGCAGTTTAAGGACTAGCGGCACAGATACGCAGTATTTT.

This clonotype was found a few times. The CDR3 is CASSLEPTDTGELFF. In nucleotides, the CDR3 is TGCGCCAGCAGCTTGGAGCCGACAGACACCGGGGAGCTGTTTTTT. This chain connects TRBV5-1 to TRBJ2-2; D is perhaps TRBD1 (5 bases). The germline V and J ends were trimmed by 0 bases and 3 bases, with 9 bases remaining between them. Looked up from germline, CDR1 is SGHRS and CDR2 is YFSETQ. The CDR3 covers 15 residues.

DNA for the CDR3: TGTGCCAGCAGCCCCCTAAGAACAGGGGTGAACACTGAAGCTTTCTTT. Its translation is CASSPLRTGVNTEAFF. The V gene is TRBV5-5, the J gene TRBJ1-1; 7 bases agree with TRBD1. This CDR3 spans 16 amino acids. V lost 4 bases and J lost 0; bases outside the gene matches: 9. CDR1 SGHKS and CDR2 YYEKEE come from the germline V gene (reference sequence). The variable domain in full, with the rest retrieved from reference TRBV5-5 and TRBJ1-1, is DAGVTQSPTHLIKTRGQQVTLRCSPISGHKSVSWYQQVLGQGPQFIFQYYEKEERGRGNFPDRFSARQFPNYSSELNVNALLLGDSALYLCASSPLRTGVNTEAFFGQGTRLTVV.